Listed below are T cell receptor beta chains from one sample, sequenced in a study of shared T cell receptors in the human thymus. Only in-frame clones appear in the TCRdb table, and some are missing; sequencing was by immunoSEQ multiplex PCR. The sample carries about 540,000 clones, about 80% recorded once. These data were also reused for a study on human thymus T cells.

Sequencing used thymocytes. The receptors derive from a boy under two years old with a congenital heart defect. Each CDR3 is given with its conserved first and last residue. D genes are given only for firm matches. A clone size is listed for some rows: how often the clone was seen (once, few, many), or a class if it is expanded.

d_call: TRBD2
v_call: TRBV7-7
clone_size: -
j_call: TRBJ2-3
cdr3_nt: TGTGCCAGCAGCCTAGGACTAGCGGGGAGGATAGATACGCAGTATTTT
cdr3_aa: CASSLGLAGRIDTQYF

d_call: TRBD2
v_call: TRBV4-2
clone_size: -
j_call: TRBJ2-7
cdr3_nt: TGTGCCAGCAGCCCAAGCGGGAGAAGGTACGAGCAGTACTTC
cdr3_aa: CASSPSGRRYEQYF

d_call: -
v_call: TRBV7-6
clone_size: -
j_call: TRBJ2-2
cdr3_nt: TGTGCCAGCAGCCCGCGGGGACTGGGGCGACACGGGGAGCTGTTTTTT
cdr3_aa: CASSPRGLGRHGELFF

d_call: TRBD2
v_call: TRBV4-3
clone_size: -
j_call: TRBJ2-7
cdr3_nt: TGCGCCAGCAGCCAGGGACTAGCGGGAGGTGCCCACTCCTACGAGCAGTACTTC
cdr3_aa: CASSQGLAGGAHSYEQYF

d_call: TRBD2
v_call: TRBV4-2
clone_size: -
j_call: TRBJ2-7
cdr3_nt: TGTGCCAGCAGCCAAGTAGTGAGACTAGCGGGAGTTGGCGAGCAGTACTTC
cdr3_aa: CASSQVVRLAGVGEQYF

d_call: TRBD1
v_call: TRBV5-1
clone_size: -
j_call: TRBJ1-2
cdr3_nt: TGCGCCAGCAGCTCCCGAGGACAGGGTATAGATAACTATGGCTACACCTTC
cdr3_aa: CASSSRGQGIDNYGYTF

d_call: TRBD2
v_call: TRBV4-2
clone_size: -
j_call: TRBJ2-2
cdr3_nt: TGTGCCAGCAGCCAAGGGCCCGCGGGGGGGATCAAGACCGGGGAGCTGTTTTTT
cdr3_aa: CASSQGPAGGIKTGELFF

d_call: TRBD1
v_call: TRBV19
clone_size: -
j_call: TRBJ1-1
cdr3_nt: TGTGCCAGCTCAGCCGGGACAGACATGAACACTGAAGCTTTCTTT
cdr3_aa: CASSAGTDMNTEAFF

d_call: TRBD2
v_call: TRBV5-4
clone_size: once
j_call: TRBJ2-5
cdr3_nt: TGTGCCAGCAGCTTTCAATCCGGGAGGGGAGAGACCCAGTACTTC
cdr3_aa: CASSFQSGRGETQYF

d_call: -
v_call: TRBV29-1
clone_size: -
j_call: TRBJ2-2
cdr3_nt: TGCAGCGTGAGGGCGGGTTCGACCGGGGAGCTGTTTTTT
cdr3_aa: CSVRAGSTGELFF

d_call: TRBD1
v_call: TRBV6-1
clone_size: -
j_call: TRBJ2-7
cdr3_nt: TGTGCCAGCAGTGCCCGGACAGGGGGCTACGAGCAGTACTTC
cdr3_aa: CASSARTGGYEQYF

d_call: -
v_call: TRBV5-1
clone_size: -
j_call: TRBJ2-7
cdr3_nt: TGCGCCAGCAGCGGACGGACAGCCACCACCTACGAGCAGTACTTC
cdr3_aa: CASSGRTATTYEQYF

d_call: TRBD1
v_call: TRBV18
clone_size: -
j_call: TRBJ1-2
cdr3_nt: TGTGCCAGCTCACGGGGACAGGGTCGCGGCTACACCTTC
cdr3_aa: CASSRGQGRGYTF

d_call: TRBD1
v_call: TRBV30
clone_size: -
j_call: TRBJ1-6
cdr3_nt: TGTGCCTGGAGTGGAAACAGGGGAAATTCACCCCTCCACTTT
cdr3_aa: CAWSGNRGNSPLHF

d_call: TRBD2
v_call: TRBV14
clone_size: -
j_call: TRBJ2-1
cdr3_nt: TGTGCCAGCCTCGGACTAGACAATGAGCAGTTCTTC
cdr3_aa: CASLGLDNEQFF

d_call: TRBD2
v_call: TRBV4-3
clone_size: -
j_call: TRBJ2-7
cdr3_nt: TGCGCCAGCAGCCAAGGGGATAGCGGGAGCCCCCAAGACTACGAGCAGTACTTC
cdr3_aa: CASSQGDSGSPQDYEQYF

d_call: TRBD2
v_call: TRBV14
clone_size: -
j_call: TRBJ2-7
cdr3_nt: TGTGCCAGCAGCCAAGATGGGGGGGTCTCCTCCTACGAGCAGTACTTC
cdr3_aa: CASSQDGGVSSYEQYF

d_call: -
v_call: TRBV6-4
clone_size: -
j_call: TRBJ1-2
cdr3_nt: TGTGCCAGCAGTGACTCGTCAGGGTATGAGTATGGCTACACCTTC
cdr3_aa: CASSDSSGYEYGYTF

d_call: TRBD2
v_call: TRBV14
clone_size: -
j_call: TRBJ2-1
cdr3_nt: TGTGCCAGCAGCCAAGGTGCAGCGGGAGGGGCCAATGAGCAGTTCTTC
cdr3_aa: CASSQGAAGGANEQFF

d_call: TRBD2
v_call: TRBV4-1
clone_size: -
j_call: TRBJ2-5
cdr3_nt: TGCGCCAGCAGCCAACCAGACAGCGGGAGCGGGGAGACCCAGTACTTC
cdr3_aa: CASSQPDSGSGETQYF

d_call: TRBD1
v_call: TRBV30
clone_size: -
j_call: TRBJ2-2
cdr3_nt: TGTGCCTGGAGTCCAACGGGACAGACGAACACCGGGGAGCTGTTTTTT
cdr3_aa: CAWSPTGQTNTGELFF

d_call: TRBD2
v_call: TRBV16
clone_size: -
j_call: TRBJ2-2
cdr3_nt: TGTGCCAGCAGCCAAAGGGGACTAGCGGGACGCACCCGAACGGTCACCGGGGAGCTGTTTTTT
cdr3_aa: CASSQRGLAGRTRTVTGELFF

d_call: -
v_call: TRBV14
clone_size: -
j_call: TRBJ1-1
cdr3_nt: TGTGCCAGCAGCAGGAGGGGCACCACTGAAGCTTTCTTT
cdr3_aa: CASSRRGTTEAFF

d_call: TRBD2
v_call: TRBV14
clone_size: few
j_call: TRBJ2-7
cdr3_nt: TGTGCCAGCAGTTGTGAAGCGGGAGACGAGCAGTACTTC
cdr3_aa: CASSCEAGDEQYF

d_call: TRBD2
v_call: TRBV11-2
clone_size: -
j_call: TRBJ2-1
cdr3_nt: TGTGCCAGCAGCGGGTATAGCGGGAAATCCAATGAGCAGTTCTTC
cdr3_aa: CASSGYSGKSNEQFF

d_call: -
v_call: TRBV2
clone_size: few
j_call: TRBJ2-7
cdr3_nt: TGTGCCAGCGGGCGGGGCAGCTCCTACGAGCAGTACTTC
cdr3_aa: CASGRGSSYEQYF

d_call: TRBD1
v_call: TRBV6-5
clone_size: -
j_call: TRBJ1-5
cdr3_nt: TGTGCCAGCAGTTACCGGCCGACAGGGGCAGATCAGCCCCAGCATTTT
cdr3_aa: CASSYRPTGADQPQHF

d_call: TRBD2
v_call: TRBV19
clone_size: few
j_call: TRBJ2-7
cdr3_nt: TGTGCCAGTAGTTGGGAGGGTGAGTCCTACGAGCAGTACTTC
cdr3_aa: CASSWEGESYEQYF

d_call: TRBD1
v_call: TRBV18
clone_size: -
j_call: TRBJ1-5
cdr3_nt: TGTGCCAGCTCACCAAGGGACAGGGGGCCTGATCAGCCCCAGCATTTT
cdr3_aa: CASSPRDRGPDQPQHF

d_call: TRBD2
v_call: TRBV11-3
clone_size: -
j_call: TRBJ2-2
cdr3_nt: TGTGCCAGCAGCTTTGATAGCGGGAGTGGGACCGGGGAGCTGTTTTTT
cdr3_aa: CASSFDSGSGTGELFF